This TCR beta chain was captured in a study of blood T cell repertoires in COVID-19. Repertoires were generated with immunoSEQ multiplex PCR, while TCRdb's copy carries only in-frame clones and drops some. Altogether 160,000 or so clones are present, more than 70% being singletons, with the ten largest covering around 3%. The CDR3 spans 15 residues. Losses at the gene ends were 3 bases for V and 6 bases for J; bases not matched to a gene: 7. Germline CDR1 DFQATT, CDR2 SNEGSKA (reference sequence). This receptor was taken from a man aged 55-75 years with acute or convalescent COVID-19. The chain is built from TRBV20-1 and TRBJ2-4; TRBD2 matches 11 bases. Sequencing input: peripheral blood. CDR3 loop: CSASPGTSGANIQYF. The CDR3 DNA reads as TGCAGTGCTAGTCCTGGGACTAGCGGCGCAAACATTCAGTACTTC.